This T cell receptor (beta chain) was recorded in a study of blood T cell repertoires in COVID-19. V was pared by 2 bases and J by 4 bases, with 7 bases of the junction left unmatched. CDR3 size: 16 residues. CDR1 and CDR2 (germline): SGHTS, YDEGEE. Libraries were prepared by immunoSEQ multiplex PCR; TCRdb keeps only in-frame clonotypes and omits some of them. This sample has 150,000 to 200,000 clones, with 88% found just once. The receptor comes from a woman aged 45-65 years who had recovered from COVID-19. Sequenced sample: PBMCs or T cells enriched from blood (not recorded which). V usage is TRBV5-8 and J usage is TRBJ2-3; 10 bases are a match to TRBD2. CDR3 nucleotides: TGTGCCAGCAGCTTTGGCCTAGCGGGGGCCGCAGATACGCAGTATTTT. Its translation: CASSFGLAGAADTQYF.